The next 20 T cell receptor beta chains were all read from a single sample in a study of blood T cell repertoires in COVID-19. The repertoire was sequenced with immunoSEQ multiplex PCR; TCRdb's copy has only in-frame clones and lacks some. The sample records 25,000 to 35,000 clones, roughly 89% being singletons. Sequencing was carried out using peripheral blood. All receptors come from a man in his 70s with active COVID-19.

This clone was observed a few times. This chain joins TRBV6-2 or TRBV6-3 and TRBJ2-2; D might be TRBD2 (6 bases). The germline V and J ends were trimmed by 5 bases and 2 bases, with 9 bases remaining between them. Germline lookup yields CDR1 MNHEY and CDR2 SVGEGT. The CDR3 has 14 residues. CDR3 nucleotide sequence: TGTGCCAGCAGTCCCGGGACTAACACCGGGGAGCTGTTTTTT. Amino acids: CASSPGTNTGELFF.

V usage is TRBV2 and J usage is TRBJ1-2; D possibly corresponds to TRBD1 (6 bases). This CDR3 has 14 residues. Per the germline V gene, CDR1 is SNHLY and CDR2 is FYNNEI. With 7 bases removed from V and 6 bases from J, the gap between germline ends came to 18 bases. As DNA, the CDR3 is TGTGCCAGCATGGGGGACAAGGCTCGGGATGGCTACACCTTC. It codes for CASMGDKARDGYTF.

This sequence joins TRBV19 and TRBJ1-5, with 8 positions matching TRBD1. Unmatched junction bases numbered 4, after V lost 6 bases and J lost 3 bases. This CDR3 spans 14 amino acids. From germline, CDR1 is LNHDA and CDR2 SQIVND (reference sequence). CDR3 in DNA: TGTGCCAGTAGCGGACAGGGCCTCAATCAGCCCCAGCATTTT. Protein sequence: CASSGQGLNQPQHF.

The rearrangement links TRBV30 to TRBJ2-5; D gene ambiguous. Per germline, CDR1 GTSNPN and CDR2 SVGIG (reference sequence). The CDR3 extends over 14 amino acids. V lost 1 base to trimming and J lost 4 bases, with 13 bases between them. CDR3 DNA sequence: TGTGCCTGGAGTGCCGGAGTAGTCCGAGAGACCCAGTACTTC. It yields the protein CAWSAGVVRETQYF.

The V and J genes are TRBV3-1 (or the pseudogene TRBV3-2) and TRBJ2-2; unclear D gene. The CDR3 is 15 amino acids. The germline CDR1 and CDR2 sequences are LGHDT and YNNKEL (reference sequence). With 2 bases removed from V and 5 bases from J, the gap between germline ends came to 12 bases. The CDR3 sequence is CASSQTLLRTGELFF. In nucleotides, the CDR3 is TGTGCCAGCAGCCAAACACTGCTCAGGACCGGGGAGCTGTTTTTT.

This clone showed up just once. An end of the junction does not agree with germline; a read error may underlie this. The chain combines TRBV2 with TRBJ2-7; 7 positions match TRBD1. The CDR3 is 15 residues long. CDR1 and CDR2 (germline): SNHLY, FYNNEI. The CDR3 sequence is CASSEGGRGRSEQYF. CDR3 DNA sequence: TGTGCCAGCAGCGAAGGGGGCAGGGGTCGCTCCGAGCAGTACTTC.

The chain couples TRBV5-1 to TRBJ1-5, with a possible D match to TRBD1 (6 bases). Germline V lookup: CDR1 SGHRS, CDR2 YFSETQ. The CDR3 is made up of 15 amino acids. Deletions cut 4 bases from V and 10 bases from J, with 21 bases between. CDR3 region: CASSPGTHGVSPQHF. The CDR3 DNA reads TGCGCCAGCAGCCCTGGGACACATGGAGTCAGCCCCCAGCATTTT.

V usage is TRBV6-6 and J usage is TRBJ2-3; 7 bases agree with TRBD2. The V and J ends lost 0 bases and 1 base, in that order; junction bases with no gene match: 4. The CDR3 runs 16 residues. CDR1 is MNHNY and CDR2 is SVGAGI in the germline V gene (reference sequence). The CDR3 region is CASSYSRGRGTDTQYF. In DNA, the CDR3 is TGTGCCAGCAGTTACTCTCGGGGGAGGGGCACAGATACGCAGTATTTT.

This chain's CDR3 is CASSFGGTANEQFF. DNA of the CDR3: TGTGCCAGCAGCTTTGGCGGGACAGCCAATGAGCAGTTCTTC. V and J are TRBV7-3 and TRBJ2-1; possible D gene TRBD1, 7 bases. This CDR3 has 14 amino acids. Trimming took off 3 bases at V and 6 bases at J, with 12 bases between the two ends. The germline CDR1 and CDR2 sequences are SGHTA and FQGTGA. Drawing the rest from reference TRBV7-3 and TRBJ2-1, the complete variable domain is GAGVSQTPSNKVTEKGKYVELRCDPISGHTALYWYRQSLGQGPEFLIYFQGTGAADDSGLPNDRFFAVRPEGSVSTLKIQRTERGDSAVYLCASSFGGTANEQFFGPGTRLTVL.

A few counts support this clone. The rearrangement uses TRBV18 and TRBJ2-5, with 11 bases fitting TRBD2. V trimming: 0 bases; J trimming: 5 bases; junction bases outside the gene matches: 2. This CDR3 comprises 15 residues. Germline CDR1 and CDR2: KGHSH and LQKENI. The CDR3 coding sequence is TGTGCCAGCTCACCACCGACTAGCGGGGAGGAGACCCAGTACTTC. Protein: CASSPPTSGEETQYF.

In DNA, the CDR3 is TGTGCCAGCAGTTACGCAGGCGTCAATCAGCCCCAGCATTTT. As protein: CASSYAGVNQPQHF. The gene calls are TRBV6-5 and TRBJ1-5; D gene unclear. Germline CDR1 is MNHEY and CDR2 is SVGAGI. V lost 2 bases and J 3 bases, leaving 8 bases between the germline ends. This CDR3 region has 14 residues.

The genes are TRBV7-2 and TRBJ2-7; TRBD1 matches 7 bases. Germline values: CDR1 SGHTA, CDR2 FQGNSA. The CDR3 loop spans 15 amino acids. V gave up 5 bases and J gave up 6 bases; unmatched junction bases: 13. The CDR3 here is CASSQLTGSAGEQYF. For the CDR3, the DNA is TGTGCCAGCAGCCAGCTGACAGGGTCAGCAGGCGAGCAGTACTTC.

This chain joins TRBV7-6 and TRBJ2-3; 7 bases fit TRBD2. Looked up from germline, CDR1 is SGHVS and CDR2 is FNYEAQ. V dropped 3 bases and J dropped 6; count of bases not matched to a gene: 15. The CDR3 contains 17 residues. The CDR3 loop reads CASSFPSGTGREDTQYF. Written as DNA, the CDR3 is TGTGCCAGCAGCTTCCCCTCCGGCACGGGGAGGGAGGATACGCAGTATTTT.

The CDR3 protein is CASSLGWGLNTEAFF. In DNA form, the CDR3 reads TGCGCCAGCAGCTTGGGTTGGGGGCTGAACACTGAAGCTTTCTTT. The rearrangement links TRBV5-1 to TRBJ1-1, with D possibly being TRBD1 (6 bases). CDR3 length: 15 amino acids. V was cut by 0 bases and J by 0 bases, with 9 bases left in between. Germline V gene lookup returns CDR1 SGHRS and CDR2 YFSETQ.

The gene calls are TRBV5-4 and TRBJ1-2; D might be TRBD1 (6 bases). Trimming took off 4 bases at V and 2 bases at J, with 15 bases between the two ends. From germline, CDR1 is SGHNT and CDR2 YYREEE (reference sequence). This CDR3 is 15 amino acids long. CDR3 region: CASSPRQERNYGYTF. DNA of the CDR3: TGTGCCAGCAGCCCGCGACAGGAGCGAAACTATGGCTACACCTTC.

The chain couples TRBV2 to TRBJ2-7; TRBD2 matches 8 bases. Losses at the gene ends were 2 bases for V and 0 bases for J; bases not matched to a gene: 9. The CDR3 contains 17 residues. Germline V CDR1 and CDR2: SNHLY, FYNNEI. As DNA, the CDR3 is TGTGCCAGCAGTGAAATGGGCAGCGGGGGCTACTCCTACGAGCAGTACTTC. Its translation: CASSEMGSGGYSYEQYF. Full variable domain (rest looked up from reference TRBV2 and TRBJ2-7): EPEVTQTPSHQVTQMGQEVILRCVPISNHLYFYWYRQILGQKVEFLVSFYNNEISEKSEIFDDQFSVERPDGSNFTLKIRSTKLEDSAMYFCASSEMGSGGYSYEQYFGPGTRLTVT.

In its sample, this clone was seen once. The genes are TRBV5-1 and TRBJ2-1; D not resolved. Germline values: CDR1 SGHRS, CDR2 YFSETQ. The CDR3 is 14 amino acids. V lost 5 bases and J lost 0, with 9 bases in between. The CDR3 sequence is CASSLLSSYNEQFF. The CDR3 coding sequence is TGCGCCAGCAGTCTCTTGAGCTCCTACAATGAGCAGTTCTTC. Full variable domain (rest looked up from reference TRBV5-1 and TRBJ2-1): KAGVTQTPRYLIKTRGQQVTLSCSPISGHRSVSWYQQTPGQGLQFLFEYFSETQRNKGNFPGRFSGRQFSNSRSEMNVSTLELGDSALYLCASSLLSSYNEQFFGPGTRLTVL.

This chain joins TRBV19 and TRBJ2-3; 10 nucleotides align to TRBD2. The V gene end was trimmed by 4 bases and the J gene end by 0 bases; junction bases not matched to a gene: 7. Per germline, CDR1 LNHDA and CDR2 SQIVND (reference sequence). The CDR3 consists of 17 residues. For the CDR3, the DNA is TGTGCCAGTAGTAAATCTTTAGCGGGGGGTAGCACAGATACGCAGTATTTT. Its protein is CASSKSLAGGSTDTQYF. Variable domain in full (rest from reference TRBV19 and TRBJ2-3): DGGITQSPKYLFRKEGQNVTLSCEQNLNHDAMYWYRQDPGQGLRLIYYSQIVNDFQKGDIAEGYSVSREKKESFPLTVTSAQKNPTAFYLCASSKSLAGGSTDTQYFGPGTRLTVL.

V and J are TRBV5-4 and TRBJ1-3, with D perhaps matching TRBD1 (5 bases). The CDR3 extends over 14 amino acids. The germline V gene has CDR1 SGHNT and CDR2 YYREEE (reference sequence). The ends were cut back, 4 bases at V and 5 bases at J, with 13 bases in the middle. The CDR3 nucleotides are TGTGCCAGCAGCCATCCGACAGACCGAAACACCATATATTTT. This encodes CASSHPTDRNTIYF.

The J gene is TRBJ2-3, the V gene TRBV5-4, with 8 bases matching TRBD2. The germline CDR1 and CDR2 sequences are SGHNT and YYREEE (reference sequence). Trimming at V came to 0 bases and at J to 2 bases, leaving 5 bases not matched to a gene. CDR3 size: 16 residues. CDR3 protein: CASSLGLAINTDTQYF. The DNA for the CDR3 is TGTGCCAGCAGCTTGGGACTAGCGATTAACACAGATACGCAGTATTTT.